Below, 14 T cell receptor beta chains from the same sample are listed, as sequenced in a study of cytotoxic CD8 clonotypes in ibrutinib-treated CLL. Here immunoSEQ multiplex PCR was the method, and the copy in TCRdb shows in-frame clones only, minus some. The sample lists about 310,000 clones; around four fifths were seen once. The material sequenced was PBMCs, taken before ibrutinib treatment. These receptor sequences come from a human donor with chronic lymphocytic leukemia.

V usage is TRBV7-9 and J usage is TRBJ1-2; D is undetermined. CDR3 size: 12 residues. Trimming took off 3 bases at V and 6 bases at J, with 8 bases between the two ends. From germline, CDR1 is SEHNR and CDR2 FQNEAQ (reference sequence). CDR3 coding DNA: TGTGCCAGCAGCTTGTGGGCGGATGGCTACACCTTC. This codes for CASSLWADGYTF.

This clone turned up a few times. The chain links TRBV30 to TRBJ1-2; TRBD1 aligns across 7 bases. The J segment lost 7 bases and the V segment lost 0 bases, leaving 5 bases of the junction unmatched. The CDR3 consists of 13 residues. Looked up from germline, CDR1 is GTSNPN and CDR2 is SVGIG (reference sequence). CDR3 in DNA: TGTGCCTGGAGTGTAGACAGGGAGGCTGGCTACACCTTC. Translated: CAWSVDREAGYTF. Using reference TRBV30 and TRBJ1-2 for the parts outside the CDR3, the full variable domain is SQTIHQWPATLVQPVGSPLSLECTVEGTSNPNLYWYRQAAGRGLQLLFYSVGIGQISSEVPQNLSASRPQDRQFILSSKKLLLSDSGFYLCAWSVDREAGYTFGSGTRLTVV.

This clone was seen a single time. The rearrangement links TRBV11-2 to TRBJ1-5; D unresolved. Trimming took 5 bases from V and 2 from J, leaving 13 bases between them. The germline gives CDR1 SGHAT, CDR2 FQNNGV. The CDR3 consists of 15 residues. In DNA, the CDR3 is TGTGCCAGCAGCAGCGGAAATAACCGCAATCAGCCCCAGCATTTT. Translation gives CASSSGNNRNQPQHF.

The chain joins TRBV30 to TRBJ2-2; D gene uncertain. V lost 2 bases and J lost 4, with 11 bases in between. This CDR3 spans 14 amino acids. Per the germline V gene, CDR1 is GTSNPN and CDR2 is SVGIG (reference sequence). CDR3 residues: CAWSWGLTTGELFF. The CDR3 DNA reads TGTGCCTGGAGTTGGGGATTAACCACCGGGGAGCTGTTTTTT.

The sample holds one count of this clone. The chain is built from TRBV23-1 and TRBJ2-7, with a weak D call TRBD1 (5 bases). Being an ORF, TRBV23-1 has a function that is uncertain. V gave up 2 bases and J gave up 2 bases, with 19 bases separating them. This CDR3 is built from 17 residues. The CDR3 bases are TGCGCCAGCAGTCAAGAACCGCGTTTAGGGGATCCCTACGAGCAGTACTTC. This codes for CASSQEPRLGDPYEQYF.

The rearrangement joins TRBV7-2 to TRBJ2-7; D not resolved. V was shortened by 5 bases and J by 4 bases, with 15 bases between the two germline ends. Germline loops: CDR1 SGHTA, CDR2 FQGNSA. CDR3 length: 14 amino acids. The CDR3 DNA follows: TGTGCCAGCAGCCCCGCCCCTGGGCCGTACGAGCAGTACTTC. It is translated as CASSPAPGPYEQYF.

This chain uses TRBV6-5 with TRBJ1-1, with 8 bases that match TRBD1. The CDR3 is 14 amino acids. Trimming at V came to 8 bases and at J to 7 bases, leaving 12 bases not matched to a gene. CDR1 and CDR2 from the germline V gene are MNHEY and SVGAGI. For the CDR3, the DNA is TGTGCCAGCGTTCCGGACAGGGTTTCGGGTGAAGCTTTCTTT. This gives the protein CASVPDRVSGEAFF.

The J gene is TRBJ1-3, the V gene TRBV30; the D is unclear. Germline V gene lookup returns CDR1 GTSNPN and CDR2 SVGIG (reference sequence). The CDR3 extends over 16 amino acids. With 0 bases removed from V and 0 bases from J, the gap between germline ends came to 12 bases. CDR3 amino acids: CAWSVRQAGSGNTIYF. The CDR3 DNA sequence: TGTGCCTGGAGTGTAAGGCAGGCCGGCTCTGGAAACACCATATATTTT.

This chain connects TRBV5-1 to TRBJ2-3; the D is unclear. Germline loops: CDR1 SGHRS, CDR2 YFSETQ. The CDR3 has 14 amino acids. Trimming removed 0 bases at V and 2 bases at J, with 7 bases between. The CDR3 here is CASSLDAYTDTQYF. CDR3 DNA: TGCGCCAGCAGCTTGGATGCCTACACAGATACGCAGTATTTT.

The V and J genes are TRBV7-9 and TRBJ2-1, with TRBD1 as a possible D gene (5 bases). V was cut by 2 bases and J by 9 bases, with 8 bases left in between. The CDR3 loop spans 12 amino acids. The germline CDR1 and CDR2 sequences are SEHNR and FQNEAQ (reference sequence). The CDR3 sequence is CASSLTGGEQFF. The CDR3 DNA follows: TGTGCCAGCAGCTTAACAGGTGGTGAGCAGTTCTTC.

The CDR3 spells CASRRLAHDTDTQYF. Written as DNA, the CDR3 is TGTGCCAGCAGACGACTAGCCCACGACACAGATACGCAGTATTTT. This rearrangement joins TRBV11-2 to TRBJ2-3, with 7 bases matching TRBD2. CDR1 is SGHAT, CDR2 FQNNGV, per germline. J was trimmed by 2 bases and V by 6 bases; bases with no gene match: 8. The CDR3 consists of 15 residues.

The CDR3 sequence: CASSQELQGSDTQYF. The CDR3 DNA follows: TGCGCCAGCAGCCAAGAACTACAGGGCTCAGATACGCAGTATTTT. The chain combines TRBV4-3 with TRBJ2-3, with TRBD1 as a possible D gene (6 bases). V was shortened by 0 bases and J by 4 bases, with 11 bases between the two germline ends. Germline lookup yields CDR1 LGHNA and CDR2 YSLEER. This CDR3 contains 15 residues.

This clone was recorded only once. CDR3 coding DNA: TGCGCCAGCAGTGAGAACCCCTCTAGCACAGATACGCAGTATTTT. Amino acids: CASSENPSSTDTQYF. The rearrangement links TRBV10-1 to TRBJ2-3; D uncertain. The CDR3 is 15 residues long. CDR1 is WNHNN, CDR2 SYGVQD, per germline (reference sequence). V shed 2 bases and J shed 0 bases, with 9 bases lying between them.

The J gene is TRBJ1-3, the V gene TRBV28, with unresolved D. The CDR3 extends over 13 amino acids. Germline lookup yields CDR1 MDHEN and CDR2 SYDVKM. Trimming removed 3 bases at V and 0 bases at J, with 3 bases between. For the CDR3, the DNA is TGTGCCAGCAGTTTTGGCTCTGGAAACACCATATATTTT. Its protein product is CASSFGSGNTIYF.